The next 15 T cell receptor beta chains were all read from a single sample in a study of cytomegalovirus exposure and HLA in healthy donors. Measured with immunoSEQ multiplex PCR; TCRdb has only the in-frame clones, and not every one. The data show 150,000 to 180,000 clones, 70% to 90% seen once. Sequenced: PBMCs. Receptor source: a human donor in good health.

Here the CDR3 reads CASSILLSGSLAGAYNEQFF. Here the CDR3 DNA reads TGTGCCAGCTCAATTCTTTTATCAGGGAGTCTAGCGGGGGCCTACAATGAGCAGTTCTTC. This chain connects TRBV18 to TRBJ2-1; 10 bases are shared with TRBD2. The CDR3 is 20 amino acids. The junction had 18 bases not matched to a gene; V was cut back by 5 bases and J by 2 bases. Germline assignment: CDR1 KGHSH and CDR2 LQKENI.

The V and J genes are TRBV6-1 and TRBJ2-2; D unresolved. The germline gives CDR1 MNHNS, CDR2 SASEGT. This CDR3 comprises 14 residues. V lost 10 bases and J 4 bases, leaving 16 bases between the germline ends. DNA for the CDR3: TGTGCCACCTCGCCGCGTGCCGGCACCGGGGAGCTGTTTTTT. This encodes CATSPRAGTGELFF.

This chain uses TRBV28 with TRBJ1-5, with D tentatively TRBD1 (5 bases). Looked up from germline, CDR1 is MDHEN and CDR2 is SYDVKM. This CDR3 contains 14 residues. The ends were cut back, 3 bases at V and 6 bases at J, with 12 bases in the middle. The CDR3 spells CASSLTESGQPQHF. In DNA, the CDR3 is TGTGCCAGCAGTTTGACAGAATCGGGTCAGCCCCAGCATTTT.

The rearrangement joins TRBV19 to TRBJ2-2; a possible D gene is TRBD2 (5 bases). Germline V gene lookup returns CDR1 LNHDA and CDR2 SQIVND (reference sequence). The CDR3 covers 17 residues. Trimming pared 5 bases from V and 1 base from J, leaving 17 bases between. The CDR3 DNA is TGTGCCAGTAGTCCCCCCGGCGGGCATTTGAACACCGGGGAGCTGTTTTTT. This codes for CASSPPGGHLNTGELFF.

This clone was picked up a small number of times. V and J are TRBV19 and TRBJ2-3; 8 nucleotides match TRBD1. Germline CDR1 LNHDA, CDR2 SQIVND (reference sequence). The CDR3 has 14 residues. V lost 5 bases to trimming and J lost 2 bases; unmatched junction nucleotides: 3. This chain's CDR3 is CASSPTGATDTQYF. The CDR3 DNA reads TGTGCCAGTAGTCCGACAGGGGCCACAGATACGCAGTATTTT.

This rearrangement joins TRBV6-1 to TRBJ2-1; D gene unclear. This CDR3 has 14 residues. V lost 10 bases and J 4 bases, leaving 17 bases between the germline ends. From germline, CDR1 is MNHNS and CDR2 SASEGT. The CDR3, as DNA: TGTGCCACAATACGGGTGCTGTTATACAATGAGCAGTTCTTC. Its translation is CATIRVLLYNEQFF.

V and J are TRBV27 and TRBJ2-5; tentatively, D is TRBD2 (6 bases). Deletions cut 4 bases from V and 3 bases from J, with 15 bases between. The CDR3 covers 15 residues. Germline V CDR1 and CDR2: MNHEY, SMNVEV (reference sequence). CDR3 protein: CASSSFTGGKETQYF. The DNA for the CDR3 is TGTGCCAGCAGTTCCTTTACCGGGGGAAAAGAGACCCAGTACTTC.

The CDR3 reads CASSAMGLAGDEQFF. The CDR3 nucleotides are TGTGCCAGCAGCGCGATGGGACTAGCGGGAGATGAGCAGTTCTTC. The V gene is TRBV9, the J gene TRBJ2-1; 14 bases fit TRBD2. The junction had 4 bases not matched to a gene; V was cut back by 3 bases and J by 8 bases. The germline CDR1 and CDR2 sequences are SGDLS and YYNGEE. The CDR3 covers 15 residues.

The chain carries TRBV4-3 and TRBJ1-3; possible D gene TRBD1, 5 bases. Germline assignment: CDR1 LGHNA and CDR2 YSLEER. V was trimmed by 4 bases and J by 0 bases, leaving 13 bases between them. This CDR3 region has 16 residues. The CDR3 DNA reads TGCGCCAGCAGCCCGGGACTGTTGAGCTCTGGAAACACCATATATTTT. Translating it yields CASSPGLLSSGNTIYF.

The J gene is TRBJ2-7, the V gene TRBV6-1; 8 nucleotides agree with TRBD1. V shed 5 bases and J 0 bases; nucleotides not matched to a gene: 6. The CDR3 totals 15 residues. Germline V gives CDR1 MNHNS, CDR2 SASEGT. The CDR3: CASSSPDRDSYEQYF. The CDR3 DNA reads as TGTGCCAGCAGTTCACCGGACAGGGACTCCTACGAGCAGTACTTC.

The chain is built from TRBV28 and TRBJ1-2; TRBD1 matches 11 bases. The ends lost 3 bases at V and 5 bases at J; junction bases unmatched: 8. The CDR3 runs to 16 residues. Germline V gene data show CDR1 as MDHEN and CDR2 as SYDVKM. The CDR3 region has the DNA TGTGCCAGCAGTTTCGGGACAGGGGGACCCCTTTATGGCTACACCTTC. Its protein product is CASSFGTGGPLYGYTF.

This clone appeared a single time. The CDR3 DNA reads TGTGCCAGCAGCTTAAGCGGTGGGACAGGGGCCGCTGAGACCCAGTACTTC. Amino acids: CASSLSGGTGAAETQYF. V is TRBV11-2 and J is TRBJ2-5; 10 nucleotides match TRBD1. The CDR3 runs 17 residues. With 2 bases clipped from V and 5 bases from J, the junction kept 11 bases outside the gene matches. The germline V gene encodes CDR1 SGHAT and CDR2 FQNNGV.

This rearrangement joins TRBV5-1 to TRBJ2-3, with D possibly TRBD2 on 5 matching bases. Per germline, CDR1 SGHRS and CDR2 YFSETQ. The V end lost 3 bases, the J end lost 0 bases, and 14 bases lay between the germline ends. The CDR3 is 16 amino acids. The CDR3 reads CASSSRGVGSTDTQYF. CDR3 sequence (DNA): TGCGCCAGCAGCTCCCGGGGAGTGGGTAGCACAGATACGCAGTATTTT.

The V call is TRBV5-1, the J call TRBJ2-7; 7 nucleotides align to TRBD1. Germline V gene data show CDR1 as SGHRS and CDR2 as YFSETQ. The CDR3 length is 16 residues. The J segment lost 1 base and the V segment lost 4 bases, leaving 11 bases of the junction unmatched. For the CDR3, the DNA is TGCGCCAGCAGCCCTCCTGTCGGGACAGTATCCTACGAGCAGTACTTC. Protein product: CASSPPVGTVSYEQYF.

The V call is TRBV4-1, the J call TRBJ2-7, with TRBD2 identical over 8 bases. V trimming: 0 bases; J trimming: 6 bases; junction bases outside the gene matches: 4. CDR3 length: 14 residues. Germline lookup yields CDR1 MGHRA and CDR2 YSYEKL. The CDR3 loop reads CASSQEAGAGEQYF. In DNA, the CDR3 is TGCGCCAGCAGCCAAGAAGCGGGAGCAGGCGAGCAGTACTTC.